The sequence of this T cell receptor (beta chain) was determined in a study of T cell responses to AZD1222 COVID-19 vaccine. The assay was immunoSEQ multiplex PCR, and TCRdb's table has in-frame clones only and misses some. The sample contains some 150,000 clones, about 81% of which appear only once. The length of the CDR3 is 14 residues. Germline V lookup: CDR1 SGHRS, CDR2 YFSETQ. Trimming stripped 1 base from V and 1 base from J, with 9 bases between. As for this clone: The antigen remains unidentified.

The study's findings and limits: Clonal diversity was possibly underestimated; the donors were predominantly white British and more often female. At 160-218 and 743-854, vaccine-associated CD4 TCRs were dominant, and they spanned spike.

The V and J genes are TRBV5-1 and TRBJ2-7; D gene ambiguous. This material consisted of peripheral blood, taken on day 0 of MenACWY control vaccination. The source of this sequence is an adult in good health. The CDR3 sequence is CASSLYSGSYEQYF. CDR3 sequence (DNA): TGCGCCAGCAGCTTGTATTCGGGTTCCTACGAGCAGTACTTC.